Each of the 15 T cell receptor beta chains below was sequenced from the same sample in a study of Ad26.COV2.S vaccination and SARS-CoV-2 variants. Assay: immunoSEQ multiplex PCR; the TCRdb copy retains only in-frame clones and omits some. The sample records 380,000 or so clones, 70% to 90% being singletons. Treatment defined: about 20 received Ad26.COV2.S at low or high dose, single or two shots; about 5 received placebo; per-sample allocation not given. At day 63 after the first vaccine or placebo injection, samples were drawn. Sample: peripheral blood, taken in a trial of Ad26.COV2.S vaccine versus placebo. The source is a person aged 18-60 years who received the Ad26.COV2.S COVID-19 vaccine or a placebo.

This rearrangement joins TRBV7-2 to TRBJ2-5, with D uncertain. Trimming shortened V by 4 bases and J by 1 base, and 10 bases separated the two germline ends. The CDR3 contains 14 residues. Germline-derived CDR1 and CDR2 are SGHTA and FQGNSA. This CDR3 reads CASSSRGAQETQYF. The CDR3 DNA is TGTGCCAGCAGCTCGCGAGGAGCCCAAGAGACCCAGTACTTC.

V gene TRBV10-1 combines with J gene TRBJ2-5; 8 bases are shared with TRBD2. The V segment lost 2 bases and the J segment 1 base; nucleotides outside the gene matches: 3. Germline loops: CDR1 WNHNN, CDR2 SYGVQD (reference sequence). CDR3 length: 15 amino acids. The DNA for the CDR3 is TGCGCCAGCAGTGAGGGTAGCGGGGCCCAAGAGACCCAGTACTTC. This encodes CASSEGSGAQETQYF.

V gene TRBV28 combines with J gene TRBJ1-1, with a tentative D call TRBD1 (6 bases). Trimming took 4 bases from V and 0 from J, leaving 6 bases between them. This CDR3 comprises 13 residues. Germline assignment: CDR1 MDHEN and CDR2 SYDVKM. The CDR3 DNA reads TGTGCCAGCAGTTCAGGGGTGAACACTGAAGCTTTCTTT. This gives the protein CASSSGVNTEAFF. The complete variable domain, with remaining parts taken from reference TRBV28 and TRBJ1-1, reads DVKVTQSSRYLVKRTGEKVFLECVQDMDHENMFWYRQDPGLGLRLIYFSYDVKMKEKGDIPEGYSVSREKKERFSLILESASTNQTSMYLCASSSGVNTEAFFGQGTRLTVV.

The rearrangement joins TRBV4-1 to TRBJ2-5; D uncertain. Trimming shortened V by 4 bases and J by 1 base, and 10 bases separated the two germline ends. There are 14 residues in the CDR3. Germline V gene sequence: CDR1 MGHRA, CDR2 YSYEKL. The CDR3 sequence: CASSPPSAQETQYF. CDR3 in DNA: TGCGCCAGCAGCCCCCCAAGCGCCCAAGAGACCCAGTACTTC.

The chain carries TRBV7-9 and TRBJ2-5; TRBD1 is a possible D gene (5 bases). The V gene lost 0 bases and the J gene lost 9 bases, with 14 bases spanning the gap. The CDR3 sequence is 14 residues long. The germline CDR1 and CDR2 sequences are SEHNR and FQNEAQ (reference sequence). The chain's CDR3 is CASSLARSEGAQYF. The CDR3 DNA is TGTGCCAGCAGCTTAGCGCGGTCAGAAGGGGCCCAGTACTTC.

The V gene is TRBV4-3, the J gene TRBJ2-4; D is ambiguous. This CDR3 spans 16 amino acids. The germline V and J ends were trimmed by 0 bases and 4 bases, with 13 bases remaining between them. From germline, CDR1 is LGHNA and CDR2 YSLEER. CDR3: CASSQERYLSKNIQYF. In nucleotides, the CDR3 is TGCGCCAGCAGCCAAGAACGGTACCTATCGAAAAACATTCAGTACTTC.

This chain uses TRBV10-3 with TRBJ2-7, with TRBD2 as a possible D gene (6 bases). This CDR3 has 14 residues. Germline-derived CDR1 and CDR2 are ENHRY and SYGVKD. V was cut by 0 bases and J by 4 bases, with 10 bases left in between. This chain's CDR3 is CAISESVGTYEQYF. The DNA for the CDR3 is TGTGCCATCAGTGAGTCGGTAGGGACTTACGAGCAGTACTTC.

This clone was seen more than once but under ten times. V is TRBV30 and J is TRBJ1-5; D is unclear. CDR1 and CDR2 from the germline V gene are GTSNPN and SVGIG (reference sequence). The CDR3 runs to 13 residues. V lost 0 bases and J lost 7, with 10 bases in between. CDR3 nucleotides: TGTGCCTGGAGTGTACGGACGGGGCAGCCCCAGCATTTT. It is translated as CAWSVRTGQPQHF. The complete variable domain, with remaining parts taken from reference TRBV30 and TRBJ1-5, reads SQTIHQWPATLVQPVGSPLSLECTVEGTSNPNLYWYRQAAGRGLQLLFYSVGIGQISSEVPQNLSASRPQDRQFILSSKKLLLSDSGFYLCAWSVRTGQPQHFGDGTRLSIL.

The J gene is TRBJ1-6, the V gene TRBV18; no clear D. The CDR3 loop spans 14 amino acids. The V gene lost 2 bases and the J gene lost 10 bases, with 12 bases spanning the gap. Germline lookup yields CDR1 KGHSH and CDR2 LQKENI. The CDR3 nucleotides read TGTGCCAGCTCACCAACGGACTCCCGATCACCCCTCCACTTT. Its protein is CASSPTDSRSPLHF.

This chain connects TRBV5-1 to TRBJ1-1, with 8 bases aligning to TRBD1. V trimming: 10 bases; J trimming: 5 bases; junction bases outside the gene matches: 7. Per germline, CDR1 SGHRS and CDR2 YFSETQ. The CDR3 has 12 amino acids. The DNA of the CDR3 is TGCGCCGGAAAGACAGGGGAAACTGAAGCTTTCTTT. This sequence encodes CAGKTGETEAFF.

The V call is TRBV27, the J call TRBJ1-5; no clear D. With 7 bases removed from V and 2 bases from J, the gap between germline ends came to 15 bases. Germline-derived CDR1 and CDR2 are MNHEY and SMNVEV (reference sequence). The CDR3 is made up of 15 amino acids. CDR3 region: CASTPAPGGNQPQHF. CDR3 DNA sequence: TGTGCCAGCACTCCCGCCCCAGGAGGCAATCAGCCCCAGCATTTT.

The gene calls are TRBV10-3 and TRBJ2-7, with D unclear. Trimming shortened V by 3 bases and J by 2 bases, and 5 bases separated the two germline ends. Germline lookup yields CDR1 ENHRY and CDR2 SYGVKD. CDR3 length: 12 residues. The CDR3, as DNA: TGTGCCATCAGTGAAGCCACCTACGAGCAGTACTTC. Protein product: CAISEATYEQYF.

The V gene is TRBV5-4, the J gene TRBJ2-7; D is possibly TRBD1 (5 bases). With 5 bases removed from V and 0 bases from J, the gap between germline ends came to 12 bases. The CDR3 runs 14 residues. Per the germline V gene, CDR1 is SGHNT and CDR2 is YYREEE (reference sequence). CDR3 coding DNA: TGTGCCAGCAGTCCTGGGGCCCTCTCCTACGAGCAGTACTTC. Its translation is CASSPGALSYEQYF.

This clone was seen more than once but under ten times. The chain combines TRBV5-1 with TRBJ1-2, with D unclear. The germline gives CDR1 SGHRS, CDR2 YFSETQ. The CDR3 spans 12 residues. V dropped 0 bases and J dropped 8 bases, with 8 bases sitting between them. Written as DNA, the CDR3 is TGCGCCAGCAGCTTGGATCTCGAAGGCTACACCTTC. Residues: CASSLDLEGYTF.

J is TRBJ2-1 and V is TRBV10-3; D not resolved. The V end lost 8 bases, the J end lost 0 bases, and 8 bases lay between the germline ends. Germline lookup yields CDR1 ENHRY and CDR2 SYGVKD. The CDR3 is 13 amino acids. The CDR3 spells CAIGYSSYNEQFF. DNA for the CDR3: TGTGCCATCGGGTACAGCTCCTACAATGAGCAGTTCTTC.